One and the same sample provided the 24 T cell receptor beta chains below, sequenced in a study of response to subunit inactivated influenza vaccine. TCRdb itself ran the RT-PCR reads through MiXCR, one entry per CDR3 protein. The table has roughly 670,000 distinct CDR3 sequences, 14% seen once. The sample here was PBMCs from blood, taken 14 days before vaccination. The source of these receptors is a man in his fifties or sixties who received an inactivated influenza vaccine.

Here the CDR3 DNA reads TGTGCCAGCAGCCAAGTTGTACGGGCGGGAGTCTCTGAGCAGTTCTTC. This encodes CASSQVVRAGVSEQFF. The chain couples TRBV3-1 to TRBJ2-1, with TRBD2 matching over 7 bases. The CDR3 runs to 16 residues. Germline V lookup: CDR1 LGHDT, CDR2 YNNKEL (reference sequence). The ends lost 1 base at V and 9 bases at J; junction bases unmatched: 12.

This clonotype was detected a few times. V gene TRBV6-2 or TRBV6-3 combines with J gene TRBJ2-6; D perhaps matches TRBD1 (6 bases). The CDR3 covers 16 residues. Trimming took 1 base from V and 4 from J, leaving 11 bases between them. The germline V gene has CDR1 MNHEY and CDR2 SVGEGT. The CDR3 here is CASSYFYRAGANVLTF. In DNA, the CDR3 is TGTGCCAGCAGTTACTTCTACAGGGCCGGGGCCAACGTCCTGACTTTC.

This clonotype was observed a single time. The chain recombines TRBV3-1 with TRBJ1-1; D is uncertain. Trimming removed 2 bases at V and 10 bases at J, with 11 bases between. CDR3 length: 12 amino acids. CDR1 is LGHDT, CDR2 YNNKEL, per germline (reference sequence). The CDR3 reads CASSQFPSVAFF. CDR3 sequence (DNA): TGTGCCAGCAGCCAATTCCCGAGTGTAGCTTTCTTT.

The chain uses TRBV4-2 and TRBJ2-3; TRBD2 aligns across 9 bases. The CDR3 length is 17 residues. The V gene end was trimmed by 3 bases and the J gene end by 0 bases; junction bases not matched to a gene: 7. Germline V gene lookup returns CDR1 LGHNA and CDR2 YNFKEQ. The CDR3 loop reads CASSHTAGGKSTDTQYF. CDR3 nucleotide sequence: TGTGCCAGCAGCCACACAGCGGGGGGAAAAAGCACAGATACGCAGTATTTT.

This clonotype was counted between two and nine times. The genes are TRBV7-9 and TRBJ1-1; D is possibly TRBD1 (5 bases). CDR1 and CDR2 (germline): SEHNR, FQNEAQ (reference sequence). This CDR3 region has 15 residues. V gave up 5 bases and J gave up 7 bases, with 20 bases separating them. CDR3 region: CASSPPSGTVLEAFF. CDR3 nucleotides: TGTGCCAGCAGCCCTCCATCCGGGACGGTGCTTGAAGCTTTCTTT.

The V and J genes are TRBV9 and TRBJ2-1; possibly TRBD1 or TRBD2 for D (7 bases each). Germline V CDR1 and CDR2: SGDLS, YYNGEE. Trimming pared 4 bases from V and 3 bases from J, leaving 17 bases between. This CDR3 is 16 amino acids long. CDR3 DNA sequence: TGTGCCAGCAGCAGCGAAAGCGGGACAGTCTACAATGAGCAGTTCTTC. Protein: CASSSESGTVYNEQFF.

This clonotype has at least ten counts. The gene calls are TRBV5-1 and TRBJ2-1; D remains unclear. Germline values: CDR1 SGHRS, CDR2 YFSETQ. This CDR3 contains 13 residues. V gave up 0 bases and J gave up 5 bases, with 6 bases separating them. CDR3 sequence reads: CASSLGRDNEQFF. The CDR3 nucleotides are TGCGCCAGCAGCTTGGGACGGGACAATGAGCAGTTCTTC.

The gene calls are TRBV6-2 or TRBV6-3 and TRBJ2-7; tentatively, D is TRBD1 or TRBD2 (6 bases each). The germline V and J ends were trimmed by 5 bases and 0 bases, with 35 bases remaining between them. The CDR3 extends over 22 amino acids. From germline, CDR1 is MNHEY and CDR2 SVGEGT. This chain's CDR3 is CASSHDLGSRGQTSGDSYEQYF. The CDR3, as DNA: TGTGCCAGCAGTCACGACCTCGGGTCCCGGGGGCAAACATCCGGAGACTCCTACGAGCAGTACTTC.

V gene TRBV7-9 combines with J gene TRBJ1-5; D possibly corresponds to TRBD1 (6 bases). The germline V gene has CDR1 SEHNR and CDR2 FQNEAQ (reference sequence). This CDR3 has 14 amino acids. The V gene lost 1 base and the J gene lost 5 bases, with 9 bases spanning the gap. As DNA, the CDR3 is TGTGCCAGCAGCTTAGGGGCAGGGGATCAGCCCCAGCATTTT. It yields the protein CASSLGAGDQPQHF.

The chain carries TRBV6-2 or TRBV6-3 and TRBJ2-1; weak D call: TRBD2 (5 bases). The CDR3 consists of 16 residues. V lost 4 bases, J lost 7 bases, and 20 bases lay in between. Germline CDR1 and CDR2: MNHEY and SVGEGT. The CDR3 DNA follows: TGTGCCAGCAGTTGGGAGTTCGCGGAGAGAAGGAATGAGCAGTTCTTC. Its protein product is CASSWEFAERRNEQFF.

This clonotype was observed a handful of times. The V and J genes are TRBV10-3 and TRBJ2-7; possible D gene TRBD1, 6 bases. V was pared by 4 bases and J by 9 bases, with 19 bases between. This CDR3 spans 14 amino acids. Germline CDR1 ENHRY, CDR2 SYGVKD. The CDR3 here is CAISGTDSQRGQYF. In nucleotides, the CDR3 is TGTGCCATCAGTGGTACGGACAGTCAACGAGGGCAGTACTTC.

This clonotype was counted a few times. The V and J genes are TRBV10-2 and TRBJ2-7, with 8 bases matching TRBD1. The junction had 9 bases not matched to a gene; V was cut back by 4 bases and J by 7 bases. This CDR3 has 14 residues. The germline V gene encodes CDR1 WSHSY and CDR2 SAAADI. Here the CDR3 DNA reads TGCGCCAGCAGTGGTAGCGCCAGGGGGCATGAGCAGTACTTC. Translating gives CASSGSARGHEQYF.

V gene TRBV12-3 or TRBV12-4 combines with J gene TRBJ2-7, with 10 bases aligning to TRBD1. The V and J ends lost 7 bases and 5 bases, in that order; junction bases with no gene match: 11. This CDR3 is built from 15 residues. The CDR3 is CASTRRGQGSHEQYF. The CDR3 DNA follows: TGTGCCAGCACCCGCAGGGGACAGGGGTCCCACGAGCAGTACTTC.

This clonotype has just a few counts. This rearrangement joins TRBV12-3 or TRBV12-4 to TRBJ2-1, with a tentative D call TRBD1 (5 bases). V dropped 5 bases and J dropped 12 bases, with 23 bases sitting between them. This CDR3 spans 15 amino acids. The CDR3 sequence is CASSAAGWERSGQFF. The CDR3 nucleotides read TGTGCCAGCAGTGCCGCAGGGTGGGAACGGTCGGGGCAGTTCTTC.

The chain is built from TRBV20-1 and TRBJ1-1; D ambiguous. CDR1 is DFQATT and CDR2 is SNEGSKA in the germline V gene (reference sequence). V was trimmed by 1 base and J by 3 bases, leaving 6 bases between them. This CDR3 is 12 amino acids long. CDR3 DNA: TGCAGTGCTAGAGGACCCCACACTGAAGCTTTCTTT. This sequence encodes CSARGPHTEAFF.

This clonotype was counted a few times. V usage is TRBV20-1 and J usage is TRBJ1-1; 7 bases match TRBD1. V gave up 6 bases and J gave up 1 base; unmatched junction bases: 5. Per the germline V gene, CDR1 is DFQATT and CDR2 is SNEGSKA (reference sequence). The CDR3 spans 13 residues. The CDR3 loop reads CSAKGQKNTEAFF. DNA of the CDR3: TGCAGTGCGAAGGGACAGAAGAACACTGAAGCTTTCTTT.

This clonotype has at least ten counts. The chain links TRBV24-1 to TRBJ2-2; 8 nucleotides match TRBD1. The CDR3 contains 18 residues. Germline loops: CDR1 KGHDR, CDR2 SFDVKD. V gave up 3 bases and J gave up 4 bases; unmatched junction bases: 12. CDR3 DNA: TGTGCCACCAGTGATCCCACCGAGACAGGGGACGGCACCGGGGAGCTGTTTTTT. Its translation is CATSDPTETGDGTGELFF.

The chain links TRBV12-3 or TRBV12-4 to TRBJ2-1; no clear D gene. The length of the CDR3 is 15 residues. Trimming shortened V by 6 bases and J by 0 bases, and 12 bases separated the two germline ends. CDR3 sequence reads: CASRNLANSYNEQFF. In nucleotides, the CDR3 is TGTGCCAGCAGAAACTTGGCAAACTCCTACAATGAGCAGTTCTTC.

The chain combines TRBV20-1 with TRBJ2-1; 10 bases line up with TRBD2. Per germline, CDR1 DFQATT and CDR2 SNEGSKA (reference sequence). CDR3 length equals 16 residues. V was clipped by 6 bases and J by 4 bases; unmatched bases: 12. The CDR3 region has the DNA TGCAGTGCCACAAAACCGGGACTAGCGACTTACAATGAGCAGTTCTTC. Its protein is CSATKPGLATYNEQFF.

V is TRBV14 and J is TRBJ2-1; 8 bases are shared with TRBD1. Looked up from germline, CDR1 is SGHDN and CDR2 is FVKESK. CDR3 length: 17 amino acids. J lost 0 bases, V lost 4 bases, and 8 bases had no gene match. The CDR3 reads CASSLQDRGGSYNEQFF. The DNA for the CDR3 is TGTGCCAGCAGCCTTCAAGACAGGGGAGGCTCCTACAATGAGCAGTTCTTC.

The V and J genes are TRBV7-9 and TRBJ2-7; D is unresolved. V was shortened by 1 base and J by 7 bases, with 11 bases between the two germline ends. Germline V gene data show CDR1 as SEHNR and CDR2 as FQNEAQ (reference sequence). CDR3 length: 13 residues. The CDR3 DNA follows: TGTGCCAGCAGCTTAGGGGCACCGCGGGAGCAGTACTTC. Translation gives CASSLGAPREQYF.

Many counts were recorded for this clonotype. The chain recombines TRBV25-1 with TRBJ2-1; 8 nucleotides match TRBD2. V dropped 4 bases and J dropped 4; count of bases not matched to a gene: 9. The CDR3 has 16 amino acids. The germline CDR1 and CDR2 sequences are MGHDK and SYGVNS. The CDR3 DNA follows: TGTGCCAGCAGTGGCGGGAGCGGGAGATATTACAATGAGCAGTTCTTC. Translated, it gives CASSGGSGRYYNEQFF.

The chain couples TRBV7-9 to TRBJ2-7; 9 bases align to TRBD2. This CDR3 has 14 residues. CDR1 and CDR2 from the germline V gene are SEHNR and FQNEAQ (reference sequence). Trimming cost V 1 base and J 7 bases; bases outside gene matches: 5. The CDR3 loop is CASSLVGLAGEQYF. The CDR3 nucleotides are TGTGCCAGCAGCTTAGTTGGTCTAGCGGGAGAGCAGTACTTC.

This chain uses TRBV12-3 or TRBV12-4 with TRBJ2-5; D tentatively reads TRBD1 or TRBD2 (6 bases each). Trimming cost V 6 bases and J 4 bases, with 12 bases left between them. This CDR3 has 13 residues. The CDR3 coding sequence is TGTGCCAGCAGCGGAGGGGGGACAGAGACCCAGTACTTC. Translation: CASSGGGTETQYF.